A selection of T cell receptor beta chains follows, all from one sample in a study of chemoradiotherapy in HPV16-positive cancers. Measured with immunoSEQ multiplex PCR; TCRdb has only the in-frame clones, and not every one. This sample yields 950 to 1,500 clones, of which over 85% are seen a single time; about 5.7% belongs to the top ten. Sequencing was performed on tumor tissue, taken from a patient who underwent chemoradiotherapy. The receptors originated from a human donor with HPV-associated anogenital cancer. Both conserved end residues are part of each CDR3. The D gene is left open where the match is weak. Some rows have no size entry. The others give once, few or many, or a class for an expanded clone.

>13|.|.|TRBJ1-2|TRBV28
TGTGCCAGCAGTTACGGAGCTAACTATGGCTACACCTTC
CASSYGANYGYTF
>15|TRBD1|.|TRBJ1-4|TRBV4-3
TGCGCCAGCAGCCAAGATTTGGGGACAGGAGAAAAACTGTTTTTT
CASSQDLGTGEKLFF
>15|.|few|TRBJ1-5|TRBV7-2
TGTGCCAGCAGCGGGCAGGTTTATAGCAATCAGCCCCAGCATTTT
CASSGQVYSNQPQHF
>18|.|.|TRBJ2-6|TRBV28
TGTGCCAGCAGTAGTTCGGTCCTGACACAAAGTCGGGCCAACGTCCTGACTTTC
CASSSSVLTQSRANVLTF
>13|.|.|TRBJ1-1|TRBV4-1
TGCGCCAGCAGCCAAGGACAGGCCACTGAAGCTTTCTTT
CASSQGQATEAFF
>14|.|.|TRBJ2-7|TRBV5-8
TGTGCCAGCAGCTACGGACGGAGGGCGGGCGAGCAGTACTTC
CASSYGRRAGEQYF
>15|.|once|TRBJ2-3|TRBV9
TGTGCCAGCAGCGTAGGTGTGGCTAGCACAGATACGCAGTATTTT
CASSVGVASTDTQYF
>15|.|.|TRBJ1-5|TRBV28
TGTGCCAGCAGAACACCCGGGACCGGCAATCAGCCCCAGCATTTT
CASRTPGTGNQPQHF
>14|TRBD1|.|TRBJ2-7|TRBV27
TGTGCCAGCAGTTCGGGGACAGGGATGGGCGAGCAGTACTTC
CASSSGTGMGEQYF
>13|.|.|TRBJ2-5|TRBV9
TGTGCCAGCAGCGTAGGAGAGGGGGGAACCCAGTACTTC
CASSVGEGGTQYF
>14|TRBD2|.|TRBJ2-3|TRBV11-2
TGTGCCAGCAGCTTCGGACTAGCCACAGATACGCAGTATTTT
CASSFGLATDTQYF
>15|.|.|TRBJ1-4|TRBV4-1
TGCGCCAGCAGCCAAGTCGAACAGCCAGATGAAAAACTGTTTTTT
CASSQVEQPDEKLFF
>11|.|.|TRBJ2-4|TRBV6-6
TGTGCCAGCAGTTACCCCATGTGCCACTACTTC
CASSYPMCHYF
>17|TRBD1|.|TRBJ1-2|TRBV7-9
TGTGCCAGCAGCCCCCGCATTCCTGGACAGGGTCGGGACGGCTACACCTTC
CASSPRIPGQGRDGYTF
>14|.|.|TRBJ2-7|TRBV27
TGTGCCAGCAGTTTTTGGGGAAACTCCTACGAGCAGTACTTC
CASSFWGNSYEQYF
>12|.|.|TRBJ2-7|TRBV6-5
TGTGCCAGCCTCGGACCGTCCTACGAGCAGTACTTC
CASLGPSYEQYF
>15|.|.|TRBJ2-5|TRBV4-1
TGCGCCAGCAGCCCGGACCCCGGTCGGCAAGAGACCCAGTACTTC
CASSPDPGRQETQYF
>14|.|.|TRBJ1-1|TRBV5-1
TGCGCCAGCAGCGTCGACAGCATGAACACTGAAGCTTTCTTT
CASSVDSMNTEAFF
>14|.|once|TRBJ2-5|TRBV27
TGTGCCAGCAGTCCCTGGACCGTACAAGAGACCCAGTACTTC
CASSPWTVQETQYF
>16|.|.|TRBJ1-2|TRBV5-4
TGTGCCAGCAGTTACGGAGGGACGGCTCCTCTAGAGGGCTACACCTTC
CASSYGGTAPLEGYTF
>14|.|.|TRBJ1-4|TRBV27
TGTGCCAGCAGTTTAGGCGGGTCCAATGAAAAACTGTTTTTT
CASSLGGSNEKLFF
>15|.|.|TRBJ2-7|TRBV18
TGTGCCAGCTCACCAGGCGACAGGATGGGATACGAGCAGTACTTC
CASSPGDRMGYEQYF
>14|.|.|TRBJ1-2|TRBV19
TGTGCCAGTAGTATAGATCCATCCAGGGGAGGCTACACCTTC
CASSIDPSRGGYTF
>14|.|.|TRBJ2-7|TRBV5-4
TGTGCCAGCAGCTTGGCCGGGGTGGGATACGAGCAGTACTTC
CASSLAGVGYEQYF
>15|.|.|TRBJ1-2|TRBV6-5
TGTGCCAGCAGTTACTCGAGGGACCTTAACTATGGCTACACCTTC
CASSYSRDLNYGYTF
>14|.|.|TRBJ2-1|TRBV30
TGTGCCTGGCTAAGGAGGGGAAGGGATAATGAGCAGTTCTTC
CAWLRRGRDNEQFF
>16|.|.|TRBJ2-2|TRBV19
TGTGCCAGTATGTTGTTCGGGGGGCCGAACACCGGGGAGCTGTTTTTT
CASMLFGGPNTGELFF
>13|.|.|TRBJ2-7|TRBV7-6
TGTGCCAGCAGCTCAGACTCATTCTACGAGCAGTACTTC
CASSSDSFYEQYF
>12|.|.|TRBJ2-7|TRBV2
TGTGCCAGCAGCCCCGGGCCGAAGAAGCAGTACTTC
CASSPGPKKQYF
>15|.|.|TRBJ2-3|TRBV6-4
TGTGCCAGCAGTGACTCGAGTGGGGGGGCCGATACGCAGTATTTT
CASSDSSGGADTQYF
>14|.|.|TRBJ2-7|TRBV7-2
TGTGCCAGCAGCTTATACGGGGTCTCCTACGAGCAGTACTTC
CASSLYGVSYEQYF
>16|.|.|TRBJ1-5|TRBV27
TGTGCCAGCAGTTTCTTGGGGGGACCGGGCAATCAGCCCCAGCATTTT
CASSFLGGPGNQPQHF
>12|.|.|TRBJ2-3|TRBV10-3
TGTGCCATCAGTCCGAATAGGGATACGCAGTATTTT
CAISPNRDTQYF
>11|.|.|TRBJ2-5|TRBV30
TGTGCCTCTCCTTCGCTCGGGACCCAGTACTTC
CASPSLGTQYF
>13|.|.|TRBJ2-3|TRBV9
TGTGCCAGCGGACGACAGGAAACAGATACGCAGTATTTT
CASGRQETDTQYF